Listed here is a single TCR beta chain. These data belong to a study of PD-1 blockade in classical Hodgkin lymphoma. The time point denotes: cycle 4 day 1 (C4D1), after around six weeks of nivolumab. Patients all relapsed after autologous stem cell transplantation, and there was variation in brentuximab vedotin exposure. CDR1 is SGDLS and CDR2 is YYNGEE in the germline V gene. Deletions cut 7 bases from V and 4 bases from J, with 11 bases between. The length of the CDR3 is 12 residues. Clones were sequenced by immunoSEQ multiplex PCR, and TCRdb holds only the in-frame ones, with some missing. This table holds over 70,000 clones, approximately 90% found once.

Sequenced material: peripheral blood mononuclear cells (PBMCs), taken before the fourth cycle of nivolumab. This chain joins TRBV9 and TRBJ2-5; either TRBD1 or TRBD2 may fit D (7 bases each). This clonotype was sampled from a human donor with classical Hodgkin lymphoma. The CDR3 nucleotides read TGTGCCAGCGGGAGGGGGCTAGAGACCCAGTACTTC. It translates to CASGRGLETQYF.